Below are 12 T cell receptor beta chains sequenced from a single sample in a study of T cell responses to AZD1222 COVID-19 vaccine (dated by TCRdb to 2020 to 2022). Per the publication, the time point label means: baseline before first vaccination. The library was prepared using the immunoSEQ multiplex PCR assay. The table was pulled from immuneACCESS by TCRdb, which kept in-frame rearrangements only. Such tables lose some clones; where checked, under half of the loss comes from unresolved V genes, and the rest has no known cause. For this sample there are about 110,000 clones; roughly 90% appear just once. Jointly, the top ten make up 4.5% to 6.5% of the sample. Sequenced material: peripheral blood, taken on day 0 of AZD1222 vaccination. The receptors shown here come from an adult in good health.

The rearrangement joins TRBV12-3 or TRBV12-4 to TRBJ1-2; no firm D call. CDR3 length: 13 amino acids. V lost 3 bases to trimming and J lost 5 bases, with 10 bases between them. CDR3: CASSLSTHYGYTF. In DNA form, the CDR3 reads TGTGCCAGCAGTTTGAGTACCCATTATGGCTACACCTTC.

This clone appeared a few times. J is TRBJ2-3 and V is TRBV7-2, with D perhaps being TRBD1 or TRBD2 (5 bases each). CDR1 is SGHTA and CDR2 is FQGNSA in the germline V gene. The V gene lost 1 base and the J gene lost 7 bases, with 24 bases spanning the gap. This CDR3 spans 18 amino acids. CDR3 sequence reads: CASSLEWSQGPVQNTQYF. CDR3 sequence (DNA): TGTGCCAGCAGCTTAGAATGGAGTCAGGGACCAGTGCAGAATACGCAGTATTTT.

This clone was detected only once. CDR3 region: CASSIGENTEAFF. The CDR3 DNA is TGTGCCAGTAGTATAGGTGAGAACACTGAAGCTTTCTTT. The chain links TRBV19 to TRBJ1-1, with D hard to call. The CDR3 extends over 13 amino acids. CDR1 and CDR2 from the germline V gene are LNHDA and SQIVND (reference sequence). Trimming pared 1 base from V and 1 base from J, leaving 4 bases between.

The chain carries TRBV5-4 and TRBJ2-2, with 11 bases matching TRBD2. This CDR3 comprises 18 residues. Germline lookup yields CDR1 SGHNT and CDR2 YYREEE (reference sequence). The junction had 11 bases not matched to a gene; V was cut back by 4 bases and J by 3 bases. Written as DNA, the CDR3 is TGTGCCAGCAGCCCCGCGTTCGGGACTAGCGGATACACCGGGGAGCTGTTTTTT. Its protein is CASSPAFGTSGYTGELFF. Full variable domain (remainder filled in from reference TRBV5-4 and TRBJ2-2): ETGVTQSPTHLIKTRGQQVTLRCSSQSGHNTVSWYQQALGQGPQFIFQYYREEENGRGNFPPRFSGLQFPNYSSELNVNALELDDSALYLCASSPAFGTSGYTGELFFGEGSRLTVL.

The V and J genes are TRBV11-2 and TRBJ2-5; TRBD1 aligns across 7 bases. The V segment lost 5 bases and the J segment 4 bases; nucleotides outside the gene matches: 7. Germline CDR1 SGHAT, CDR2 FQNNGV. The CDR3 is 14 amino acids. CDR3 bases: TGTGCCAGCAGCGAGCCCGGGACAGCAGAGACCCAGTACTTC. Translated, it gives CASSEPGTAETQYF.

This clone appeared once. This chain connects TRBV6-2 or TRBV6-3 to TRBJ1-2; the D gene is possibly TRBD1 (5 bases). V lost 6 bases, J lost 4 bases, and 18 bases lay in between. Per germline, CDR1 MNHEY and CDR2 SVGEGT. CDR3 length: 15 amino acids. The CDR3, as DNA: TGTGCCAGCAGCAGAGACCGGGACGGTATCTATGGCTACACCTTC. Encoded protein: CASSRDRDGIYGYTF.

The V gene is TRBV7-2, the J gene TRBJ2-3, with a possible D match to TRBD2 (6 bases). The CDR3 loop spans 15 amino acids. Trimming cost V 2 bases and J 4 bases, with 13 bases left between them. CDR1 and CDR2 (germline): SGHTA, FQGNSA. CDR3 residues: CASSLRRDSSDTQYF. The DNA for the CDR3 is TGTGCCAGCAGCTTAAGGCGGGATTCCTCAGATACGCAGTATTTT.

CDR3 sequence: CASSFSGSWSEQYF. The CDR3 DNA follows: TGTGCCAGCAGCTTTAGCGGGAGTTGGTCCGAGCAGTACTTC. The chain carries TRBV7-8 and TRBJ2-7; 9 positions match TRBD2. The germline V gene has CDR1 SGHVS and CDR2 FQNEAQ. The J segment lost 6 bases and the V segment lost 3 bases, leaving 6 bases of the junction unmatched. This CDR3 spans 14 amino acids.

The rearrangement uses TRBV2 and TRBJ1-2; D uncertain. Germline loops: CDR1 SNHLY, CDR2 FYNNEI. The CDR3 has 13 residues. V lost 2 bases, J lost 4 bases, and 8 bases lay in between. CDR3 bases: TGTGCCAGCAGTGAATCTCTAGTCTATGGCTACACCTTC. Translating it yields CASSESLVYGYTF.

V gene TRBV19 combines with J gene TRBJ1-2; D gene ambiguous. The V gene's germline CDR1 is LNHDA and CDR2 SQIVND (reference sequence). V lost 1 base, J lost 4 bases, and 13 bases lay in between. CDR3 length: 15 residues. CDR3 sequence reads: CASSIVSGNPYGYTF. The CDR3 DNA reads as TGTGCCAGTAGTATAGTGTCCGGGAATCCCTATGGCTACACCTTC.

The chain carries TRBV19 and TRBJ1-6, with 10 bases identical to TRBD1. CDR3 size: 15 residues. Trimming took 7 bases from V and 10 from J; bases not matched to a gene: 10. Germline lookup yields CDR1 LNHDA and CDR2 SQIVND (reference sequence). The DNA of the CDR3 is TGTGCCAGTACCACCAGCGGACAGGGGGACTCACCCCTCCACTTT. Amino acids: CASTTSGQGDSPLHF.

The rearrangement joins TRBV27 to TRBJ1-4; D remains unclear. This CDR3 is 12 amino acids long. V was cut by 5 bases and J by 7 bases, with 8 bases left in between. The germline V gene encodes CDR1 MNHEY and CDR2 SMNVEV (reference sequence). DNA for the CDR3: TGTGCCAGCAGTAACTATGGTGAAAAACTGTTTTTT. Protein: CASSNYGEKLFF.